This TCR beta chain was identified in a study of blood T cell repertoires in COVID-19 (dated by TCRdb to about 2020). Context from the whole study: Samples from collaborators originated in the United States, Italy and Spain and spanned both the acute and convalescent phases of COVID-19. The material from the prospective study consisted of cDNA or gDNA derived from T cells, B-cell-depleted T cells, or PBMCs. Subjects who had been exposed to COVID-19, were actively infected with it, or had recovered from it provided the deeply sampled blood TCRbeta repertoires that made up the dataset. The repertoires were released in a freely available public database intended as a resource for research on the immune response to SARS-CoV-2. Samples came from the ongoing ImmuneRACE study (first 160 participants) plus 1,254 subjects from 6 global collaborators. The sample metadata nearly always contained a de-identified subject ID, COVID-19 status, age in years and sex. HLA class I and class II types, where available, came from metadata supplied by the sample provider rather than from assay-based typing. The investigation overall reported the following: Clinical and demographic metadata were provided uncurated, with the amount varying by source and participant.

V is clipped by 7 bases and J by 4 bases, and the sequence between their germline boundaries is 13 bases long. Sequences LGHDT (CDR1) and YNNKEL (CDR2) are obtained from the germline V gene (reference sequence). There are 13 amino acids in the CDR3, from cysteine to phenylalanine inclusive. The only DNA kept is the CDR3, 39 bases in frame from the first base. Whole blood was collected in K2EDTA tubes by collaborating institutions according to the institutions' own protocols. For TCRbeta analysis, collaborator samples were shipped as frozen whole blood, as isolated PBMCs, or as DNA extracted from either sample type. With respect to this clone: Which antigen it targets is not known. The sample holds no much larger clone one base away, and base qualities are not on file.

TCRbeta CDR3 regions were amplified from genomic DNA using the immunoSEQ Assay, a bias-controlled multiplex PCR. Turning to the authors' computational methods: Within the assay, amplification of reference gene primers was used to estimate how many nucleated cells each sample contained. Sequence reads were collapsed and filtered to measure the absolute abundance of every unique TCRbeta CDR3 rearrangement. For each sample, productive Simpson clonality was calculated by taking the square root of Simpson's diversity index across productive rearrangements. TCRdb limited this immuneACCESS table to in-frame rearrangements with V and J called. A share of clones is missing; checked studies link under half to unresolved V genes, and the rest is unexplained. The V and J calls and clone size come from that table; D and trimming were worked out from the DNA. The sample table contains some 190,000 clones; only one count was recorded for approximately 79% of them. 9.5% to 15% of the sample rests with the top ten.

The chain is assembled from TRBV3-1 (or the pseudogene TRBV3-2) and TRBJ1-2; TRBD1 might be the D gene, on 6 matching bases. The source of this sequence is a woman between 45 and 60 years old with acute or convalescent COVID-19. The sample consisted of peripheral blood. The CDR3 reads as follows: CASTPGGAYGYTF. DNA sequence: TGTGCCAGCACCCCGGGGGGCGCCTATGGCTACACCTTC.